The 9 T cell receptor beta chains reported below all come from one sample, sequenced in a study of blood T cells in healthy people across ages (dated by TCRdb to 2013 to 2016). The library was obtained by 5' RACE. The sample was run on an Illumina HiSeq 2500. A second PCR of about 7 to 12 cycles was run with a J-beta primer mix and a sample-barcoded 5' primer. TCRdb passed the public sequencing reads through fastp at Q25 and MiXCR, retaining productive beta sequences. Each entry is one CDR3 protein sequence, shown with its most common DNA and genes. The sample data list 1.5 million to 2 million distinct CDR3 sequences, and roughly 30% of these were observed just once. The biggest ten clones account for roughly 10% of the sample. The sample taken for sequencing was blood. These receptors were collected from a woman aged 30 to 39 in good health.

The J gene is TRBJ2-3, the V gene TRBV20-1; TRBD2 might be the D (6 bases). CDR3 length: 16 residues. The germline gives CDR1 DFQATT, CDR2 SNEGSKA (reference sequence). V gave up 6 bases and J gave up 5 bases, with 24 bases separating them. The CDR3 DNA reads TGCAGTGCCCTCACTCCCGGGACCTCAGCGGGAGATACGCAGTATTTT. Its protein product is CSALTPGTSAGDTQYF.

This rearrangement joins TRBV9 to TRBJ2-1, with D perhaps matching TRBD1 (7 bases). Germline V gene lookup returns CDR1 SGDLS and CDR2 YYNGEE. Trimming cost V 4 bases and J 5 bases, with 16 bases left between them. The CDR3 is 15 amino acids. The CDR3 DNA reads TGTGCCAGCAGCCCCCGGAGGGACAGCGACAATGAGCAGTTCTTC. Protein sequence: CASSPRRDSDNEQFF.

This clonotype was seen only once. The chain couples TRBV14 to TRBJ1-2; unclear D gene. Per germline, CDR1 SGHDN and CDR2 FVKESK. V gave up 5 bases and J gave up 3 bases, with 13 bases separating them. There are 14 residues in the CDR3. The CDR3 region is CASSRASRDYGYTF. The CDR3 DNA reads as TGTGCCAGCAGCAGGGCGAGCAGAGACTATGGCTACACCTTC.

Ten or more counts support this clonotype. The J gene is TRBJ2-6, the V gene TRBV7-9; no clear D gene. Trimming pared 2 bases from V and 1 base from J, leaving 9 bases between. Germline CDR1 SEHNR, CDR2 FQNEAQ (reference sequence). The CDR3 has 16 amino acids. CDR3 DNA sequence: TGTGCCAGCAGCTTAACAGCGATGTCTGGGGCCAACGTCCTGACTTTC. Its protein is CASSLTAMSGANVLTF.

V gene TRBV27 combines with J gene TRBJ2-7, with 16 bases fitting TRBD2. Germline V gene lookup returns CDR1 MNHEY and CDR2 SMNVEV (reference sequence). The CDR3 is 17 residues long. The V segment lost 5 bases and the J segment 3 bases; nucleotides outside the gene matches: 7. The chain's CDR3 is CASSPGLAGGQFYEQYF. The CDR3 nucleotides read TGTGCCAGCAGTCCGGGACTAGCGGGAGGGCAATTCTACGAGCAGTACTTC.

This chain uses TRBV5-1 with TRBJ2-3, with a possible D match to TRBD2 (6 bases). V was shortened by 2 bases and J by 0 bases, with 10 bases between the two germline ends. The CDR3 has 15 amino acids. Germline V gene data show CDR1 as SGHRS and CDR2 as YFSETQ. The CDR3 is CASSFDAGSTDTQYF. CDR3 nucleotide sequence: TGCGCCAGCAGCTTCGACGCGGGAAGCACAGATACGCAGTATTTT.

This clonotype was seen only a few times. V and J are TRBV3-1 and TRBJ2-7; D may be TRBD1 (5 bases). CDR1 is LGHDT, CDR2 YNNKEL, per germline (reference sequence). The ends were cut back, 0 bases at V and 3 bases at J, with 12 bases in the middle. The CDR3 is 15 amino acids. CDR3 bases: TGTGCCAGCAGCCAAGATAGGGGATCTTTCTACGAGCAGTACTTC. Protein product: CASSQDRGSFYEQYF.

CDR3 DNA: TGTGCCAGCAGCCAGTTAGCGGGAGCCCCCAATGAGCAGTTCTTC. Its protein is CASSQLAGAPNEQFF. The genes are TRBV4-2 and TRBJ2-1; 9 bases agree with TRBD2. CDR3 length: 15 amino acids. J was trimmed by 6 bases and V by 3 bases; bases with no gene match: 6. The germline V gene encodes CDR1 LGHNA and CDR2 YNFKEQ.

Remarks on this clonotype: The junction departs from germline at one end; a sequencing error may be responsible. The chain is built from TRBV10-3 and TRBJ2-5; maybe TRBD1 (5 bases). The germline CDR1 and CDR2 sequences are ENHRY and SYGVKD. This CDR3 comprises 17 residues. The DNA for the CDR3 is TGTACCATCAGCGATGGAGTGGACACTGGGTATGGGGAGACCCAGTACTTC. Translating gives CTISDGVDTGYGETQYF.